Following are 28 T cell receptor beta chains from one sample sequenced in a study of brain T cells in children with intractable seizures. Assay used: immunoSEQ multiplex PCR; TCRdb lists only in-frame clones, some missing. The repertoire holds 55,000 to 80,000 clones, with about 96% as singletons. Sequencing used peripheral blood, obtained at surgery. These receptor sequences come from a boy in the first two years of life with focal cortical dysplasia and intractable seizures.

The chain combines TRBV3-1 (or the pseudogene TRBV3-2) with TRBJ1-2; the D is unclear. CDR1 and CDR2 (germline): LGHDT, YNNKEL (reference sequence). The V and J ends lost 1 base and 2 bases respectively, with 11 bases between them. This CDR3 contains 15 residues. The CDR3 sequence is CASSQGGGINYGYTF. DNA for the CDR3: TGTGCCAGCAGCCAAGGGGGAGGGATCAACTATGGCTACACCTTC.

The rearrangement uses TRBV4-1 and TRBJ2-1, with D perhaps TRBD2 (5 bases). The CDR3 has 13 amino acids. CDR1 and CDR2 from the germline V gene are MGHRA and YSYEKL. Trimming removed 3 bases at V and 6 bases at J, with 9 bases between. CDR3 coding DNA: TGCGCCAGCAGCCACCCAGGAGGCAATGAGCAGTTCTTC. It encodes CASSHPGGNEQFF.

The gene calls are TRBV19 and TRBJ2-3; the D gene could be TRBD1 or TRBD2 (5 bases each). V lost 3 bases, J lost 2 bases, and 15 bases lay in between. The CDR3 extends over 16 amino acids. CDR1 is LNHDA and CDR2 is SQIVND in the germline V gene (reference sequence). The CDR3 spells CASSISRDRLTDTQYF. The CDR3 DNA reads TGTGCCAGTAGTATTTCCCGGGACCGACTCACAGATACGCAGTATTTT.

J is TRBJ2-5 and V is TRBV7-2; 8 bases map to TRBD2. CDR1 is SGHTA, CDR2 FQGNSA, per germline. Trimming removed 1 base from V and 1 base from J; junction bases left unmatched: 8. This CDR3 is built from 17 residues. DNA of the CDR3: TGTGCCAGCAGCTTAGGGCGGTATAGCGGGACCCAAGAGACCCAGTACTTC. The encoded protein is CASSLGRYSGTQETQYF.

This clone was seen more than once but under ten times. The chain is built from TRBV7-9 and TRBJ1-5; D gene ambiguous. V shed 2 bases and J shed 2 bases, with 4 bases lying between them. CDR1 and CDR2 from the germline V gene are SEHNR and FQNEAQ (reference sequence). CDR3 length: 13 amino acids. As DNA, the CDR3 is TGTGCCAGCAGCTTACAGGGCAATCAGCCCCAGCATTTT. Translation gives CASSLQGNQPQHF.

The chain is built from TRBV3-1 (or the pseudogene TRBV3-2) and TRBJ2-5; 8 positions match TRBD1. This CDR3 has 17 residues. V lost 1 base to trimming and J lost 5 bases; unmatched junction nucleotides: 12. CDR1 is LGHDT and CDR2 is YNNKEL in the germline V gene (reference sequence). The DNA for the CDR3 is TGTGCCAGCAGCCAAGTCGGGGACAGGCTCTGGAGGGAGACCCAGTACTTC. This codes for CASSQVGDRLWRETQYF.

For the CDR3, the DNA is TGTGCCAGCAGTTACCCCATCACAGATACGCAGTATTTT. Protein product: CASSYPITDTQYF. The J gene is TRBJ2-3, the V gene TRBV6-6; D gene unclear. CDR1 is MNHNY, CDR2 SVGAGI, per germline (reference sequence). Trimming stripped 2 bases from V and 2 bases from J, with 5 bases between. The CDR3 contains 13 residues.

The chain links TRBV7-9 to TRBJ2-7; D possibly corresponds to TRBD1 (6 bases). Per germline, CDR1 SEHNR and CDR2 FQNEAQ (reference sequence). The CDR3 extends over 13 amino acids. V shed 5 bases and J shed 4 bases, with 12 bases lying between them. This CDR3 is CASSTRQDYEQYF. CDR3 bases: TGTGCCAGCAGCACAAGACAGGATTACGAGCAGTACTTC.

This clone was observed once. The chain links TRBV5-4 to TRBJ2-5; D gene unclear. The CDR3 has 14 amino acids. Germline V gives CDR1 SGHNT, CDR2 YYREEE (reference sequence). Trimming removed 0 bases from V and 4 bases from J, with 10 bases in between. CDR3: CASSLAGRAETQYF. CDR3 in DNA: TGTGCCAGCAGCTTGGCCGGCAGAGCAGAGACCCAGTACTTC.

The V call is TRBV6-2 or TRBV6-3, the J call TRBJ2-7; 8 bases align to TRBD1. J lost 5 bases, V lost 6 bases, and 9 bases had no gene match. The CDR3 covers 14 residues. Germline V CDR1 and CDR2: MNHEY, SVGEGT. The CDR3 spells CASSRTGSVNEQYF. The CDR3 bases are TGTGCCAGCAGCCGGACAGGGTCTGTGAACGAGCAGTACTTC.

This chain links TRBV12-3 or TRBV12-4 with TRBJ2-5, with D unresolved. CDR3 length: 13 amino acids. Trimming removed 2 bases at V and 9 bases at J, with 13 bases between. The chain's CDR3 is CASSLSPLWSQYF. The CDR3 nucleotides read TGTGCCAGCAGTTTAAGTCCCTTATGGTCCCAGTACTTC.

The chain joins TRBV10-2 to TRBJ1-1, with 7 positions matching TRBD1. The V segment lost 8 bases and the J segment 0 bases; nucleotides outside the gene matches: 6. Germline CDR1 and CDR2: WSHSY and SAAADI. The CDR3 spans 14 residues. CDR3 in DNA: TGCGCCAGCGGACGAGGGGGCATGAACACTGAAGCTTTCTTT. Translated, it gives CASGRGGMNTEAFF.

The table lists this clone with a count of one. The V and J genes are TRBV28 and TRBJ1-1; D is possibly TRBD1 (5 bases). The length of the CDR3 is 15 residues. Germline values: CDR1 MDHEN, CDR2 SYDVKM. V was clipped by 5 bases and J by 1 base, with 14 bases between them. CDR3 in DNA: TGTGCCAGCAGTCTGGCCCATACAGGGAACACTGAAGCTTTCTTT. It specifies CASSLAHTGNTEAFF.

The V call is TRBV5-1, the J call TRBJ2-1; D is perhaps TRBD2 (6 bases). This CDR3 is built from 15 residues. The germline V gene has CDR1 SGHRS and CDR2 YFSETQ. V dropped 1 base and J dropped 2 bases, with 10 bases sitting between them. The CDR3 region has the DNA TGCGCCAGCAGCTTGACGGCGGGGACCTACAATGAGCAGTTCTTC. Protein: CASSLTAGTYNEQFF.

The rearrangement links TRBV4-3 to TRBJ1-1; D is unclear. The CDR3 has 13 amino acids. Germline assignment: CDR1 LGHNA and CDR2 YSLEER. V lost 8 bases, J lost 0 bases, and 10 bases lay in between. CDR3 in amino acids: CASAHNMNTEAFF. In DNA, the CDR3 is TGCGCCAGCGCCCACAATATGAACACTGAAGCTTTCTTT.

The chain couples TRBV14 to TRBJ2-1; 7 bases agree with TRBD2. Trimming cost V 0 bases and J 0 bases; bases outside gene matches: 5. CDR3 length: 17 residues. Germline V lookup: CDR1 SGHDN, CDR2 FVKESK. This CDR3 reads CASSQDRRGSSYNEQFF. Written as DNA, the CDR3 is TGTGCCAGCAGCCAAGATAGGCGGGGGAGCTCCTACAATGAGCAGTTCTTC.

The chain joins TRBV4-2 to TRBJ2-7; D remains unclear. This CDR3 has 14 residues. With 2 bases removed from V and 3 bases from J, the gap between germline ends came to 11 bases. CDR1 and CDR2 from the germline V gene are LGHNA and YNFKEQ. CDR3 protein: CASSQFVTDYEQYF. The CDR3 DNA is TGTGCCAGCAGCCAATTCGTAACGGACTACGAGCAGTACTTC.

Here the CDR3 DNA reads TGTGCCAGCAGTGATCCCGGGACAGGGAGTTCACCCCTCCACTTT. It encodes CASSDPGTGSSPLHF. The J gene is TRBJ1-6, the V gene TRBV6-2 or TRBV6-3; 9 nucleotides line up with TRBD1. With V trimmed by 5 bases and J by 9 bases, 8 bases remained unmatched. This CDR3 comprises 15 residues. Looked up from germline, CDR1 is MNHEY and CDR2 is SVGEGT.

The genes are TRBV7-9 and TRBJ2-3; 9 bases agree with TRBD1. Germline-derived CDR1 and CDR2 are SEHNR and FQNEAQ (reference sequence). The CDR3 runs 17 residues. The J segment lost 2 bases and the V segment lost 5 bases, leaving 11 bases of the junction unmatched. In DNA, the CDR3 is TGTGCCAGCAGCCCGGACAGGGGTAGAAGGTTCACAGATACGCAGTATTTT. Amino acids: CASSPDRGRRFTDTQYF.

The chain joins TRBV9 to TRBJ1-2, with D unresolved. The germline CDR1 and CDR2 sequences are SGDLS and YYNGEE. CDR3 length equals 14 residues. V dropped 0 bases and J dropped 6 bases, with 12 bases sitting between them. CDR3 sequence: CASSVVSPIHGYTF. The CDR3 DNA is TGTGCCAGCAGCGTAGTGTCCCCGATCCATGGCTACACCTTC.

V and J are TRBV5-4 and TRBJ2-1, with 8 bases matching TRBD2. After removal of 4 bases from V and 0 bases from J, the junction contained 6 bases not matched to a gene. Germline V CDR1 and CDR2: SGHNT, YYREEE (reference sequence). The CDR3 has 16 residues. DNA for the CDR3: TGTGCCAGCAGCCCCAGTCTAGCGGGCTCCTACAATGAGCAGTTCTTC. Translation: CASSPSLAGSYNEQFF.

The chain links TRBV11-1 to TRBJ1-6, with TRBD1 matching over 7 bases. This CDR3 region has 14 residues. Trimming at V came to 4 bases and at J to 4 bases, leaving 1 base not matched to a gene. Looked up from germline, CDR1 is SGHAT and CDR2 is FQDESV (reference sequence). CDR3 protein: CASSSGQYNSPLHF. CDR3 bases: TGTGCCAGCAGCTCGGGACAGTATAATTCACCCCTCCACTTT.

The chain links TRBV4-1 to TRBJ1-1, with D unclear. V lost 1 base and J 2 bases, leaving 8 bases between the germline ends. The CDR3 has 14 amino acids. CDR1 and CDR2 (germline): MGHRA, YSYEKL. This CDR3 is CASSQGFRNTEAFF. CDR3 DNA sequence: TGCGCCAGCAGCCAAGGTTTCCGTAACACTGAAGCTTTCTTT.

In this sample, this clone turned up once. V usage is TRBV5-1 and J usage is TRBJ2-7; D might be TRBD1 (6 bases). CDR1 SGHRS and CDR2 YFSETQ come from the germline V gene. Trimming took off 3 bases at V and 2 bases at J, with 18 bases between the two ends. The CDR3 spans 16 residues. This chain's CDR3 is CASSSSQDSNPYEQYF. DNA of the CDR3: TGCGCCAGCAGCTCTTCACAGGACAGCAACCCCTACGAGCAGTACTTC.

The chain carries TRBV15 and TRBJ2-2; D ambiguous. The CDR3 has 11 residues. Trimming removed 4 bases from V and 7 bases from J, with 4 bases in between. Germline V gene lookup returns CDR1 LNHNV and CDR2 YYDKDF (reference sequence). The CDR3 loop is CATSISGELFF. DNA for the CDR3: TGTGCCACCAGCATCAGCGGGGAGCTGTTTTTT.

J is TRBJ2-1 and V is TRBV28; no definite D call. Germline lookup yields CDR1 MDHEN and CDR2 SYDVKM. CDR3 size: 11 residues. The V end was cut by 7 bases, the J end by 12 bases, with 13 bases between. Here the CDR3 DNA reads TGTGCCAGCAATAGGTTTGGCTCGCAGTTCTTC. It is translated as CASNRFGSQFF.

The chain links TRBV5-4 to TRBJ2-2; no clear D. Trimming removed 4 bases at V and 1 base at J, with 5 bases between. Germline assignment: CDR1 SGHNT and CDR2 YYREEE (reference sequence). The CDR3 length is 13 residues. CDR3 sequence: CASSAVNTGELFF. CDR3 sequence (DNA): TGTGCCAGCAGCGCGGTGAACACCGGGGAGCTGTTTTTT.

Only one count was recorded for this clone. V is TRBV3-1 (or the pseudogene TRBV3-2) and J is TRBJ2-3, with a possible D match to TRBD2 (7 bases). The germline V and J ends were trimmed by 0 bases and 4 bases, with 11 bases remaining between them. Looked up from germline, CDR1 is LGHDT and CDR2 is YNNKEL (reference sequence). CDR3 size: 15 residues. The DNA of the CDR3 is TGTGCCAGCAGCCAAGAGGGGGGGCCCCCAGATACGCAGTATTTT. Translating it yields CASSQEGGPPDTQYF.